The 25 T cell receptor beta chains below were found in one sample sequenced in a study of blood T cell repertoires in COVID-19 (dated by TCRdb to 2019 to 2021). Libraries were constructed by the immunoSEQ multiplex PCR assay. TCRdb provides this immuneACCESS table in a form limited to in-frame rearrangements. Some clones are lacking; in checked studies, under half of them reflect an unresolved V gene, and why the rest are absent is not known. The sample includes a few hundred thousand clones, with roughly 86% observed a single time. The ten largest make up about 1.7% of the sample. Sequenced material: peripheral blood. These TCRs come from a woman in her thirties with COVID-19, enrolled during active disease.

The chain joins TRBV6-5 to TRBJ1-2; 8 bases fit TRBD1. Trimming took 6 bases from V and 9 from J; bases not matched to a gene: 6. The CDR3 extends over 12 amino acids. Germline V gene lookup returns CDR1 MNHEY and CDR2 SVGAGI. For the CDR3, the DNA is TGTGCCAGCAGGCGGACAGGGAACAGCTACACCTTC. Translated: CASRRTGNSYTF.

The chain uses TRBV18 and TRBJ1-4; possibly TRBD1 for D (5 bases). CDR3 length: 14 amino acids. V dropped 3 bases and J dropped 6 bases, with 11 bases sitting between them. The V gene's germline CDR1 is KGHSH and CDR2 LQKENI. The CDR3 DNA sequence: TGTGCCAGCTCACCGGGAAAAGGGGATGAAAAACTGTTTTTT. This sequence encodes CASSPGKGDEKLFF.

V and J are TRBV27 and TRBJ1-5; a weak D match, TRBD1 (6 bases). Germline CDR1 reads MNHEY; CDR2 reads SMNVEV (reference sequence). The CDR3 is made up of 14 amino acids. V shed 5 bases and J shed 3 bases, with 11 bases lying between them. CDR3 protein: CASSIQGYNQPQHF. The DNA for the CDR3 is TGTGCCAGCAGTATCCAGGGGTACAATCAGCCCCAGCATTTT.

The gene calls are TRBV7-9 and TRBJ2-5; 7 bases are a match to TRBD2. The germline V gene has CDR1 SEHNR and CDR2 FQNEAQ (reference sequence). J was trimmed by 1 base and V by 10 bases; bases with no gene match: 9. The CDR3 is made up of 14 amino acids. The CDR3 DNA follows: TGTGCCACGCGGGGGAGCGGGGCCCAAGAGACCCAGTACTTC. This translates into CATRGSGAQETQYF.

J is TRBJ1-1 and V is TRBV4-1, with D perhaps TRBD1 (5 bases). CDR1 and CDR2 (germline): MGHRA, YSYEKL. This CDR3 region has 15 residues. Trimming took off 2 bases at V and 2 bases at J, with 12 bases between the two ends. CDR3 amino acids: CASSQTGLPNTEAFF. The CDR3, as DNA: TGCGCCAGCAGCCAAACAGGTCTCCCCAACACTGAAGCTTTCTTT.

This chain uses TRBV3-1 (or the pseudogene TRBV3-2) with TRBJ2-5, with D possibly TRBD2 on 6 matching bases. V lost 3 bases and J lost 3, with 14 bases in between. This CDR3 contains 15 residues. Per the germline V gene, CDR1 is LGHDT and CDR2 is YNNKEL (reference sequence). The CDR3 DNA follows: TGTGCCAGCAGCCAGAGTAGCGGATACAAAGAGACCCAGTACTTC. Translated, it gives CASSQSSGYKETQYF.

The gene calls are TRBV5-1 and TRBJ2-3; TRBD2 aligns across 14 bases. CDR1 is SGHRS, CDR2 YFSETQ, per germline. The CDR3 has 17 amino acids. V shed 4 bases, J shed 6 bases, and the junction held 10 bases outside the gene matches. The CDR3 DNA reads as TGCGCCAGCAGCCCCGGGACTAGCGGGAGAGGTCCGGATACGCAGTATTTT. Translation gives CASSPGTSGRGPDTQYF.

J is TRBJ2-1 and V is TRBV5-1, with D maybe TRBD1 (5 bases). This CDR3 spans 13 amino acids. Trimming removed 1 base at V and 6 bases at J, with 8 bases between. Germline lookup yields CDR1 SGHRS and CDR2 YFSETQ. The CDR3 loop is CASSLRGLNEQFF. DNA for the CDR3: TGCGCCAGCAGCTTGAGGGGCCTCAATGAGCAGTTCTTC.

The chain employs TRBV18 and TRBJ1-3; the D is unclear. The V end was cut by 6 bases, the J end by 0 bases, with 12 bases between. The CDR3 is made up of 15 amino acids. In germline, CDR1 is KGHSH, CDR2 LQKENI. The CDR3 DNA follows: TGTGCCAGCTCGCATACAGCCGACTCTGGAAACACCATATATTTT. Its translation is CASSHTADSGNTIYF.

CDR3 protein: CASTMGAVNTGELFF. The CDR3 region has the DNA TGTGCCAGCACCATGGGAGCGGTAAACACCGGGGAGCTGTTTTTT. This chain joins TRBV9 and TRBJ2-2, with TRBD2 as a possible D gene (5 bases). CDR1 is SGDLS, CDR2 YYNGEE, per germline. The length of the CDR3 is 15 residues. V was cut by 6 bases and J by 2 bases, with 14 bases left in between.

The V gene is TRBV5-6, the J gene TRBJ2-1; D remains unclear. V lost 0 bases and J lost 9, with 13 bases in between. CDR1 and CDR2 (germline): SGHDT, YYEEEE. CDR3 length equals 14 residues. The CDR3 here is CASSLAVAVSEQFF. The CDR3 bases are TGTGCCAGCAGCTTGGCCGTGGCTGTCAGTGAGCAGTTCTTC.

The rearrangement uses TRBV6-5 and TRBJ1-4; 8 bases map to TRBD1. V lost 9 bases and J lost 4; bases outside the gene matches: 10. In germline, CDR1 is MNHEY, CDR2 SVGAGI. CDR3 length equals 15 residues. The CDR3 protein is CARADREFGNEKLFF. Written as DNA, the CDR3 is TGTGCCAGAGCGGACAGGGAATTCGGTAATGAAAAACTGTTTTTT.

This clone was detected once. The rearrangement joins TRBV7-2 to TRBJ2-5; 7 bases align to TRBD2. Germline values: CDR1 SGHTA, CDR2 FQGNSA. V shed 7 bases and J 11 bases; nucleotides not matched to a gene: 13. This CDR3 has 13 residues. The chain's CDR3 is CASTLEWGGKQYF. The CDR3 DNA follows: TGTGCCAGCACCCTAGAGTGGGGGGGTAAGCAGTACTTC.

This sequence joins TRBV9 and TRBJ2-5; 11 bases map to TRBD2. The germline V gene has CDR1 SGDLS and CDR2 YYNGEE. The CDR3 covers 18 residues. V lost 3 bases to trimming and J lost 2 bases; unmatched junction nucleotides: 12. CDR3: CASSGLAGGASLQETQYF. The CDR3 DNA follows: TGTGCCAGCAGCGGGCTAGCGGGGGGTGCCTCCCTTCAAGAGACCCAGTACTTC.

V and J are TRBV6-2 or TRBV6-3 and TRBJ1-1, with 7 nucleotides matching TRBD1. V trimming: 5 bases; J trimming: 4 bases; junction bases outside the gene matches: 10. Germline CDR1 and CDR2: MNHEY and SVGEGT. The CDR3 contains 15 residues. The chain's CDR3 is CASSLQGDPGTEAFF. The CDR3 nucleotides read TGTGCCAGCAGTCTCCAGGGGGACCCGGGCACTGAAGCTTTCTTT.

This clone was seen a single time. The chain links TRBV3-1 (or the pseudogene TRBV3-2) to TRBJ1-2; possibly TRBD1 for D (5 bases). This CDR3 spans 14 amino acids. Germline loops: CDR1 LGHDT, CDR2 YNNKEL (reference sequence). V was shortened by 6 bases and J by 4 bases, with 15 bases between the two germline ends. The CDR3 DNA is TGTGCCAGCAGTCCTAATTTGGGGGGCTATGGCTACACCTTC. This sequence encodes CASSPNLGGYGYTF.

This rearrangement joins TRBV4-1 to TRBJ1-4; 9 bases agree with TRBD1. The V gene's germline CDR1 is MGHRA and CDR2 YSYEKL. The CDR3 consists of 15 residues. V dropped 3 bases and J dropped 8; count of bases not matched to a gene: 7. CDR3 DNA sequence: TGCGCCAGCAGCCATCCGGGACAGGGAGACGAAAAACTGTTTTTT. Residues: CASSHPGQGDEKLFF.

The rearrangement joins TRBV6-5 to TRBJ2-3; 7 positions agree with TRBD1. V gave up 5 bases and J gave up 4 bases; unmatched junction bases: 9. This CDR3 has 15 residues. Per germline, CDR1 MNHEY and CDR2 SVGAGI. Here the CDR3 reads CASSRGGNWADTQYF. In DNA, the CDR3 is TGTGCCAGCAGTAGAGGGGGCAATTGGGCAGATACGCAGTATTTT.

The chain links TRBV29-1 to TRBJ2-1, with 8 bases matching TRBD2. Unmatched junction bases numbered 4, after V lost 3 bases and J lost 0 bases. Germline CDR1 and CDR2: SQVTM and ANQGSEA. This CDR3 is 15 amino acids long. The CDR3 loop reads CSVELSGSSYNEQFF. CDR3 sequence (DNA): TGCAGCGTTGAGCTAAGCGGGAGCTCCTACAATGAGCAGTTCTTC.

V and J are TRBV18 and TRBJ2-1; a possible D gene is TRBD2 (5 bases). Per the germline V gene, CDR1 is KGHSH and CDR2 is LQKENI. The CDR3 runs to 13 residues. Trimming removed 9 bases at V and 4 bases at J, with 13 bases between. The CDR3 DNA sequence: TGTGCCAGTGAAAGCGGTCCATACAATGAGCAGTTCTTC. Amino acid sequence: CASESGPYNEQFF.

The chain couples TRBV11-2 to TRBJ2-7; perhaps TRBD2 as D (7 bases). The CDR3 runs to 15 residues. V lost 4 bases, J lost 7 bases, and 20 bases lay in between. CDR1 is SGHAT and CDR2 is FQNNGV in the germline V gene. The CDR3 spells CASSSNRDLGGEQYF. The CDR3 nucleotides read TGTGCCAGCAGCTCTAACAGGGACCTGGGAGGGGAGCAGTACTTC. The complete variable domain, with remaining parts taken from reference TRBV11-2 and TRBJ2-7, reads EAGVAQSPRYKIIEKRQSVAFWCNPISGHATLYWYQQILGQGPKLLIQFQNNGVVDDSQLPKDRFSAERLKGVDSTLKIQPAKLEDSAVYLCASSSNRDLGGEQYFGPGTRLTVT.

This clone showed up just a few times. Other nucleotide sequences from this sample produce the same CDR3. This chain uses TRBV7-9 with TRBJ2-3; tentative D call: TRBD1 (6 bases). Germline V gene sequence: CDR1 SEHNR, CDR2 FQNEAQ (reference sequence). This CDR3 region has 13 residues. The V end lost 2 bases, the J end lost 3 bases, and 6 bases lay between the germline ends. The chain's CDR3 is CASSLQGTDTQYF. In DNA form, the CDR3 reads TGTGCCAGCAGCTTACAGGGGACAGATACGCAGTATTTT.

The rearrangement links TRBV6-5 to TRBJ2-7; TRBD2 matches at 7 bases. The V and J ends lost 8 bases and 1 base, in that order; junction bases with no gene match: 2. The germline V gene has CDR1 MNHEY and CDR2 SVGAGI. This CDR3 has 12 amino acids. As DNA, the CDR3 is TGTGCCAGCGGGCGGGGGTCCTACGAGCAGTACTTC. Amino acid sequence: CASGRGSYEQYF.

The chain is built from TRBV5-1 and TRBJ2-7, with 8 bases matching TRBD1. Germline-derived CDR1 and CDR2 are SGHRS and YFSETQ. V shed 4 bases and J 1 base; nucleotides not matched to a gene: 7. CDR3 length: 15 residues. DNA for the CDR3: TGCGCCAGCAGCGAAGGGACAGGTATTTCCTACGAGCAGTACTTC. Translating gives CASSEGTGISYEQYF.

This clone has a single count. The chain uses TRBV6-2 or TRBV6-3 and TRBJ1-5; 7 bases align to TRBD1. CDR3 length: 14 residues. Per the germline V gene, CDR1 is MNHEY and CDR2 is SVGEGT. The trim removed 6 bases at V and 6 bases at J, leaving 8 bases unmatched. The CDR3 DNA follows: TGTGCCAGCAGCCCACAGGGGAAGTTTCAGCCCCAGCATTTT. Its translation: CASSPQGKFQPQHF.